The T cell receptor (beta chain) described here comes from a study of OX40 agonist ivuxolimab in advanced cancers. Across the whole study: Treatment received earlier with anti-PD-1, anti-PD-L1 or anti-CTLA-4 agents was allowed, and around 36% had some.

Profiled with immunoSEQ multiplex PCR; TCRdb holds only in-frame clones, not every one. The sample has approximately 86,000 clones, roughly 93% seen once; the top ten hold around 0.34%. Per germline, CDR1 MNHEY and CDR2 SMNVEV (reference sequence). CDR3 size: 15 residues. J gave up 6 bases and V 2 bases, and 7 bases lay outside the gene matches. This clone appeared a single time. The chain links TRBV27 to TRBJ2-1; 7 nucleotides line up with TRBD2. This TCR was sampled from an adult with an advanced solid tumor such as melanoma, head and neck, liver or kidney cancer. The sequencing used CD4+ or CD8+ T cells sorted from blood, collected in a trial of the OX40 agonist ivuxolimab. In DNA form, the CDR3 reads TGTGCCAGCAGTTTAGAGTGGACTAGAGGCAATGAGCAGTTCTTC. Translation gives CASSLEWTRGNEQFF.